Listed here are 9 T cell receptor beta chains from one sample, sequenced in a study of T cells after yellow fever vaccination. TCRdb re-called the 5' RACE reads through MiXCR, storing one row per CDR3 protein. Seen here are 300,000 or so distinct CDR3 sequences, around 13% observed once, and the top ten hold about 0.51%. Material: CD4+ T cells sorted from PBMCs, obtained 45 days after the yellow fever booster vaccination. The receptors come from a man aged 25-45 years who received the YFV17D yellow fever vaccine.

A note on this clonotype: In this CDR3 the conserved last residue, phenylalanine or tryptophan, is missing, so a read error is likely. The DNA is omitted, as the CDR3 cannot be located on it reliably, and the CDR3 follows TCRdb's listing. The CDR3 spells CATPGLAGPL. The chain recombines TRBV19 with TRBJ2-1; the table assigns TRBD2, which was not confirmed against the DNA. Germline V gene data show CDR1 as LNHDA and CDR2 as SQIVND (reference sequence). The CDR3 is 10 residues long, counting both termini.

The chain employs TRBV28 and TRBJ2-7, with 7 nucleotides matching TRBD1. The CDR3 length is 13 residues. V gave up 6 bases and J gave up 2 bases; unmatched junction bases: 4. Per germline, CDR1 MDHEN and CDR2 SYDVKM. The CDR3, as DNA: TGTGCCAGCAGCATGGGACAGACCTACGAGCAGTACTTC. Amino acids: CASSMGQTYEQYF.

The chain uses TRBV7-8 and TRBJ2-3; tentative D call: TRBD2 (5 bases). The CDR3 runs 12 residues. The germline V and J ends were trimmed by 2 bases and 9 bases, with 9 bases remaining between them. Looked up from germline, CDR1 is SGHVS and CDR2 is FQNEAQ. CDR3: CASSLKEGTQYF. CDR3 DNA sequence: TGTGCCAGCAGCTTAAAAGAGGGAACGCAGTATTTT.

In its sample, this clonotype was seen a few times. J is TRBJ2-3 and V is TRBV29-1; maybe TRBD1 (5 bases). The CDR3 consists of 13 residues. V gave up 3 bases and J gave up 2 bases, with 9 bases separating them. Germline V gives CDR1 SQVTM, CDR2 ANQGSEA. The CDR3 sequence is CSVEGQYTDTQYF. CDR3 nucleotides: TGCAGCGTTGAGGGGCAGTACACAGATACGCAGTATTTT.

The gene calls are TRBV29-1 and TRBJ2-5, with 8 bases identical to TRBD1. The CDR3 is made up of 12 amino acids. CDR1 is SQVTM and CDR2 is ANQGSEA in the germline V gene. V lost 7 bases, J lost 3 bases, and 4 bases stayed unmatched. The CDR3 is CSAKGQEETQYF. The CDR3 bases are TGCAGCGCGAAGGGACAGGAAGAGACCCAGTACTTC.

This clonotype has just a few counts. The J gene is TRBJ2-7, the V gene TRBV19; the D is unclear. Trimming took off 4 bases at V and 0 bases at J, with 16 bases between the two ends. The germline gives CDR1 LNHDA, CDR2 SQIVND (reference sequence). The CDR3 extends over 16 amino acids. The CDR3 nucleotides read TGTGCCAGTAGTACCGCTTACAGCTTGAGCTCCTACGAGCAGTACTTC. Translated, it gives CASSTAYSLSSYEQYF.

The table lists this clonotype with a few counts. The chain is built from TRBV7-2 and TRBJ2-7; possible D gene TRBD2, 6 bases. Looked up from germline, CDR1 is SGHTA and CDR2 is FQGNSA. The CDR3 covers 14 residues. Deletions cut 3 bases from V and 12 bases from J, with 21 bases between. Here the CDR3 DNA reads TGTGCCAGCAGCTTCCTGACGGCCGAGCGGGCATTGTACTTC. Its translation is CASSFLTAERALYF.

V is TRBV5-1 and J is TRBJ2-5; D ambiguous. Per germline, CDR1 SGHRS and CDR2 YFSETQ. The CDR3 spans 12 residues. V was trimmed by 3 bases and J by 4 bases, leaving 7 bases between them. CDR3 sequence: CASSSDGETQYF. CDR3 nucleotides: TGCGCCAGCAGCTCCGACGGAGAGACCCAGTACTTC. Combining the CDR3 with reference TRBV5-1 and TRBJ2-5 gives the whole variable domain KAGVTQTPRYLIKTRGQQVTLSCSPISGHRSVSWYQQTPGQGLQFLFEYFSETQRNKGNFPGRFSGRQFSNSRSEMNVSTLELGDSALYLCASSSDGETQYFGPGTRLLVL.

This chain uses TRBV5-6 with TRBJ1-1; no firm D call. The germline CDR1 and CDR2 sequences are SGHDT and YYEEEE. V was clipped by 2 bases and J by 5 bases, with 10 bases between them. This CDR3 spans 13 amino acids. In DNA, the CDR3 is TGTGCCAGCAGCTTTCAGGAGGCTACTGAAGCTTTCTTT. It specifies CASSFQEATEAFF.